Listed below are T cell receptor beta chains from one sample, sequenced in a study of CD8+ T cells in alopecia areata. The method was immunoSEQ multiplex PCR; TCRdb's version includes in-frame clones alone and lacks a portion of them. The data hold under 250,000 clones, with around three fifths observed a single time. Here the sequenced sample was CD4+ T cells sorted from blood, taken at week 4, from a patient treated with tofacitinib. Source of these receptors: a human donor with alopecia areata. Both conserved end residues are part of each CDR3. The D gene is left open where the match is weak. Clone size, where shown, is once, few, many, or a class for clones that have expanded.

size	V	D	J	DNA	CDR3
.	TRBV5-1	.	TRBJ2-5	TGCGCCAGCAGCCTGGGGGCGGAGGAGACCCAGTACTTC	CASSLGAEETQYF
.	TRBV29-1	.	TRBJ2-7	TGCAGCGTTGAAACCCCAAGCAGGGGCGTCAACGAGCAGTACTTC	CSVETPSRGVNEQYF
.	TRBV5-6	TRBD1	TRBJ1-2	TGTGCCAGCATCCTTGGACAGGGGGCAAACTATGGCTACACCTTC	CASILGQGANYGYTF
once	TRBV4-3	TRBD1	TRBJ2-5	TGCGCCAGCAGCCAAGGGGGACAGGGCCAAGAGACCCAGTACTTC	CASSQGGQGQETQYF
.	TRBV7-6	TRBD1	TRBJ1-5	TGTGCCAGCAGCTCGACACATGGAGACAGGGACCATCAGCCCCAGCATTTT	CASSSTHGDRDHQPQHF
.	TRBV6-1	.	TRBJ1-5	TGTGCCAGCAGTGAAGACAGGATGGTTTCACAGCCCCAGCATTTT	CASSEDRMVSQPQHF
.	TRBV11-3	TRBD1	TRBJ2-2	TGTGCCAGCAGCATTATTCAGGGGGCCGGGGAGCTGTTTTTT	CASSIIQGAGELFF
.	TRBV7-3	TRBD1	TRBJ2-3	TGTGCCAGCAGCGCGACAGGGGGGAACACAGATACGCAGTATTTT	CASSATGGNTDTQYF
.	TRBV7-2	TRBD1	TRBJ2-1	TGTGCCAGCAGCTTAGCGGGACAGACATACAATGAGCAGTTCTTC	CASSLAGQTYNEQFF
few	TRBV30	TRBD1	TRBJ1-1	TGTGCCTGGACAGGGGGGAACACTGAAGCTTTCTTT	CAWTGGNTEAFF
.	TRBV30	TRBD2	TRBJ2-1	TGTGCCTGGAGCCCTAATAGCGGGGGGGAGCAGTTCTTC	CAWSPNSGGEQFF
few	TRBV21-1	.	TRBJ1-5	TGTGCCAGCCTCGAGGGAGGGACCCCTTGGAGCAATCAGCCCCAGCATTTT	CASLEGGTPWSNQPQHF
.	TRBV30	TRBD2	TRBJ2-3	TGTGCCTGGAGTGTAGCGGGGGGCCTTACAGATACGCAGTATTTT	CAWSVAGGLTDTQYF
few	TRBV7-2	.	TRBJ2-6	TGTGCCAGCAGCTTAGTTGGGGGGACCTCTGGGGCCAACGTCCTGACTTTC	CASSLVGGTSGANVLTF
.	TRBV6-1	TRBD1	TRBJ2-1	TGTGCCAGCATTCAATCCGGGACAGGGAATGAGCAGTTCTTC	CASIQSGTGNEQFF
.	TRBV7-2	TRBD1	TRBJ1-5	TGTGCCAGCAGCGCAGGGACAGGGGGCAGGTGGGAGCCCCAGCATTTT	CASSAGTGGRWEPQHF
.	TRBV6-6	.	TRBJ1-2	TGTGCCAGCAGCCTACTTCAAGGGGGTTATGGCTACACCTTC	CASSLLQGGYGYTF
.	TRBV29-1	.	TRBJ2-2	TGCAGCGTTGCCACGAATCTACAGGGAAAACTGAACACCGGGGAGCTGTTTTTT	CSVATNLQGKLNTGELFF
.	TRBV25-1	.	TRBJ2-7	TGTGCCAGCAGTGATGTCAGGGGTGGGCCCAAACGGTACGAGCAGTACTTC	CASSDVRGGPKRYEQYF
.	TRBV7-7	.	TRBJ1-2	TGTGCCAGCAGCTCAAGGGGGGTCGGGGGGAACTATGGCTACACCTTC	CASSSRGVGGNYGYTF
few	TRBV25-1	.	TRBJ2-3	TGTGCCAGCGGGCAGAATACGCAGTATTTT	CASGQNTQYF
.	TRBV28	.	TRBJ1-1	TGTGCCACCCTAGGGCAGGGAGGCGTGAGCACTGAAGCTTTCTTT	CATLGQGGVSTEAFF
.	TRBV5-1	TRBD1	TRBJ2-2	TGCGCCAGCAGCGGGGGACAGCTGAACACCGGGGAGCTGTTTTTT	CASSGGQLNTGELFF
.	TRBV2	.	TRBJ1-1	TGTGCCAGCAGTGAACCAAATCATAACACTGAAGCTTTCTTT	CASSEPNHNTEAFF
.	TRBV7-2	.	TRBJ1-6	TGTGCCAGCAGCTCCCGGGCTTATTGGACAAGTATATCACCCCTCCACTTT	CASSSRAYWTSISPLHF
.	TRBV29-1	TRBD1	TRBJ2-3	TGCAGCGTTGAGGGGACAGGGGATGAGACAGATACGCAGTATTTT	CSVEGTGDETDTQYF
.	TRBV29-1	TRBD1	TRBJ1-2	TGCAGTGATTATAGTGGTCCCGGGACAGGGGTGGATGGCTACACCTTC	CSDYSGPGTGVDGYTF
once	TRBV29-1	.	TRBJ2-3	TGCAGCGTTTTGCCCGTCCTCTCTAGCACAGATACGCAGTATTTT	CSVLPVLSSTDTQYF
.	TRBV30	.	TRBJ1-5	TGTGCCTGGAGTGTGACTGACACACAGCCCCAGCATTTT	CAWSVTDTQPQHF
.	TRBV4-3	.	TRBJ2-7	TGCGCCAGCAGCCTGGGACCCTCCCACTACGAGCAGTACTTC	CASSLGPSHYEQYF
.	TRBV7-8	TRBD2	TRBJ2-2	TGTGCCAGCAGCCACGGGGGGAGCAACACCGGGGAGCTGTTTTTT	CASSHGGSNTGELFF
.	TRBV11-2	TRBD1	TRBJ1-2	TGTGCCAGCAGCCCTCGGGACAGTTCCTCCTATGGCTACACCTTC	CASSPRDSSSYGYTF
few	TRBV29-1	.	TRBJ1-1	TGCAGCGCCACCCTCCAGACGAACACTGAAGCTTTCTTT	CSATLQTNTEAFF
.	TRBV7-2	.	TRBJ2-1	TGTGCCAGCAGCTTAGGAGGACTCCAGTTTTTGAATGAGCAGTTCTTC	CASSLGGLQFLNEQFF
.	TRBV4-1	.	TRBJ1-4	TGCGCCAGCAGCCAAGTGTCCAGGGCCACTAATGAAAAACTGTTTTTT	CASSQVSRATNEKLFF
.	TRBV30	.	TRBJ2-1	TGTGCCTGGAGACGGGGAAGCTCCTACAATGAGCAGTTCTTC	CAWRRGSSYNEQFF
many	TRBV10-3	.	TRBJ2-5	TGTGCCATCAGTGATTCGAACAGGGTACAAGAGACCCAGTACTTC	CAISDSNRVQETQYF
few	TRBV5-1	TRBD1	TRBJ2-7	TGCGCCAGCAGCCACACTTGGCGGGACAGGGCATCCTACGAGCAGTACTTC	CASSHTWRDRASYEQYF